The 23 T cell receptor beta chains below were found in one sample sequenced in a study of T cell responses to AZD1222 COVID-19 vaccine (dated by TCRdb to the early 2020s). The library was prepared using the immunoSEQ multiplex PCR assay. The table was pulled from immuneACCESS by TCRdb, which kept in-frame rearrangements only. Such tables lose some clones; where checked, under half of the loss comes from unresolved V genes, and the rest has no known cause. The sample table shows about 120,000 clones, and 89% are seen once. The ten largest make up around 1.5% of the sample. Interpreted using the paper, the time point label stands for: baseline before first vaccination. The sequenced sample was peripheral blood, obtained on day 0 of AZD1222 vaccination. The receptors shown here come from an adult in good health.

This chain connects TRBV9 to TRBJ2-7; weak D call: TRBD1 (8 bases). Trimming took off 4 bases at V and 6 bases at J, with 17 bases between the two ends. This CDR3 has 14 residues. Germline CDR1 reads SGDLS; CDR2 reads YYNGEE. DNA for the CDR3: TGTGCCAGCAGCCCTAAACAGGGGGAGGGCGAGCAGTACTTC. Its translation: CASSPKQGEGEQYF.

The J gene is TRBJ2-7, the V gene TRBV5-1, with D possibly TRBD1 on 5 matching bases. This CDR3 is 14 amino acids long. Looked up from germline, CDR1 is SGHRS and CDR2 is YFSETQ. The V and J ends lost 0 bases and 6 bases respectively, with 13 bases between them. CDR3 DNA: TGCGCCAGCAGCTTGGGTTCAGGGTTGCGCGAGCAGTACTTC. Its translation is CASSLGSGLREQYF.

The CDR3 sequence: CASSSDRRSSLVDLSNQPQHF. The CDR3 DNA follows: TGTGCCAGCAGCTCGGACAGAAGAAGCTCCCTAGTGGACCTCAGCAATCAGCCCCAGCATTTT. V is TRBV7-7 and J is TRBJ1-5, with D possibly matching TRBD1 (6 bases). Trimming removed 4 bases from V and 1 base from J, with 29 bases in between. CDR1 is SSHAT and CDR2 is FNYEAQ in the germline V gene (reference sequence). The CDR3 loop spans 21 amino acids.

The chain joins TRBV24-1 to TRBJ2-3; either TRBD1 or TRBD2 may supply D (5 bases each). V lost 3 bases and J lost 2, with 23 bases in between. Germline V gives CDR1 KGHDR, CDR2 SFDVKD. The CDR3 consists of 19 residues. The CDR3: CATSDPRGSGSYHTDTQYF. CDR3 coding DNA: TGTGCCACCAGTGATCCTCGGGGTTCAGGGTCCTATCACACAGATACGCAGTATTTT.

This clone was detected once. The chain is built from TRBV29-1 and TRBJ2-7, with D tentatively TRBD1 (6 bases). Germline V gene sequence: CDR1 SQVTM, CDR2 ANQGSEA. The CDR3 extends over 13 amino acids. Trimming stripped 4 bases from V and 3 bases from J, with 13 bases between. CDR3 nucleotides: TGCAGCGTTGTAGGACAGCAACTCTACGAGCAGTACTTC. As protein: CSVVGQQLYEQYF.

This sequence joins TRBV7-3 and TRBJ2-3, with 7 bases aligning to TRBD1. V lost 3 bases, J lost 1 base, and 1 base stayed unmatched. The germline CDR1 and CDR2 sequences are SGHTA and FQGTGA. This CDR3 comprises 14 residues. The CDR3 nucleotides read TGTGCCAGCAGCTTGCAGGGGGGCACAGATACGCAGTATTTT. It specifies CASSLQGGTDTQYF.

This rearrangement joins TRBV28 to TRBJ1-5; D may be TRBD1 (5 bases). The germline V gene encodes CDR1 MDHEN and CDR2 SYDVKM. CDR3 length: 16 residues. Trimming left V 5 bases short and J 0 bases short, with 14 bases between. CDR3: CASSRNWGDSNQPQHF. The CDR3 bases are TGTGCCAGCAGTAGGAACTGGGGGGATAGCAATCAGCCCCAGCATTTT.

CDR3 region: CASSPGLAGGPRTDTQYF. The CDR3 nucleotides are TGTGCCAGCAGCCCAGGGCTAGCGGGAGGGCCTCGGACAGATACGCAGTATTTT. The V and J genes are TRBV3-1 (or the pseudogene TRBV3-2) and TRBJ2-3, with 12 bases fitting TRBD2. Trimming cost V 4 bases and J 3 bases; bases outside gene matches: 11. CDR1 and CDR2 from the germline V gene are LGHDT and YNNKEL (reference sequence). CDR3 length: 18 residues.

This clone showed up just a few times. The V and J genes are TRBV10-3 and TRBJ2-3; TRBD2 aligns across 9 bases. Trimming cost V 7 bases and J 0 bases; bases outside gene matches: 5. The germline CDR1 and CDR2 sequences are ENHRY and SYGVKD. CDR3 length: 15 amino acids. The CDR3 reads CAIKSSGVSTDTQYF. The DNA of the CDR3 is TGTGCCATCAAATCTAGCGGGGTTAGCACAGATACGCAGTATTTT.

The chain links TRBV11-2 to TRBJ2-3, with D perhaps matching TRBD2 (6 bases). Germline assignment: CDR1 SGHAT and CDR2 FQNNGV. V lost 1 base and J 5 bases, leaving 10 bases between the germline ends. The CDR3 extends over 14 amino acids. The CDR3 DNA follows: TGTGCCAGCAGCTTAGTAGTGGGGGGAGATACGCAGTATTTT. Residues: CASSLVVGGDTQYF.

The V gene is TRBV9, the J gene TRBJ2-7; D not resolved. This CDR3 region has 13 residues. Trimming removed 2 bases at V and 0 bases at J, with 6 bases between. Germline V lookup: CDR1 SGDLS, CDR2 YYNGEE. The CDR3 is CASSVQGSYEQYF. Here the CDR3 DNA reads TGTGCCAGCAGCGTTCAAGGCTCCTACGAGCAGTACTTC.

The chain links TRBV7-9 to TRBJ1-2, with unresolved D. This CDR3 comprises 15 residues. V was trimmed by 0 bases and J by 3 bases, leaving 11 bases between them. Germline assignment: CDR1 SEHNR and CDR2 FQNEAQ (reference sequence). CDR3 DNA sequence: TGTGCCAGCAGCTTAGCGAGGCCGAGTTACTATGGCTACACCTTC. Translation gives CASSLARPSYYGYTF. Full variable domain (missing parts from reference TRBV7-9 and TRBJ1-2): DTGVSQNPRHKITKRGQNVTFRCDPISEHNRLYWYRQTLGQGPEFLTYFQNEAQLEKSRLLSDRFSAERPKGSFSTLEIQRTEQGDSAMYLCASSLARPSYYGYTFGSGTRLTVV.

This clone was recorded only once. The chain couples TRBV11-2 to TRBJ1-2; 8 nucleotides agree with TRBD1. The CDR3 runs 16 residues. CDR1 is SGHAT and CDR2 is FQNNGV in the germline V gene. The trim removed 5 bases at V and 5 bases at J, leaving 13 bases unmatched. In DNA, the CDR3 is TGTGCCAGCAGCGCCGGGACAGGCCCCCCTGGGTATGGCTACACCTTC. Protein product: CASSAGTGPPGYGYTF.

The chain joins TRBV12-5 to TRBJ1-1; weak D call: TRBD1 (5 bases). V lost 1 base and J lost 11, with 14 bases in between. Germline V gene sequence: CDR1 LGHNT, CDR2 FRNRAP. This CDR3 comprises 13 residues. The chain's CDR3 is CASGLGGLGTAFF. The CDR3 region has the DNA TGTGCTAGTGGTTTGGGGGGGTTGGGGACGGCTTTCTTT.

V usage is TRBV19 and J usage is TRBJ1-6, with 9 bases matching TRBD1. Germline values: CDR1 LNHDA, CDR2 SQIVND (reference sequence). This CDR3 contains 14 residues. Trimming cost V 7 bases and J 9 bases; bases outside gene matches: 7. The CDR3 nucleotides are TGTGCCAGTAACCCGGGACAGGGAGTTTCACCCCTCCACTTT. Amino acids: CASNPGQGVSPLHF.

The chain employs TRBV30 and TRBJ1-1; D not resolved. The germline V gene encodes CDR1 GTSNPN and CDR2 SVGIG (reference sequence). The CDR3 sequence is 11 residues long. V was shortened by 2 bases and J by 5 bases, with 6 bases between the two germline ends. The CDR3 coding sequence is TGTGCCTGGAGTACAACAACTGAAGCTTTCTTT. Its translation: CAWSTTTEAFF.

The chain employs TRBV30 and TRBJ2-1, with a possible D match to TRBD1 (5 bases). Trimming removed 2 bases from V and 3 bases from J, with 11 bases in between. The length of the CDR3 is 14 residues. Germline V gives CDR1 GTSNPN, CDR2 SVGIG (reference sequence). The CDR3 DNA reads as TGTGCCTGGAGTCCGACCGACAGCTACAATGAGCAGTTCTTC. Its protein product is CAWSPTDSYNEQFF.

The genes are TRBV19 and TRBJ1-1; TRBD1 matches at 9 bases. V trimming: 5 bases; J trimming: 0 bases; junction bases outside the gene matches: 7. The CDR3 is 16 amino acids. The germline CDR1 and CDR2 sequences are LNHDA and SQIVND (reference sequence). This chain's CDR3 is CASSPPTGGLNTEAFF. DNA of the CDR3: TGTGCCAGTAGTCCCCCGACAGGGGGGCTGAACACTGAAGCTTTCTTT.

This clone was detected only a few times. CDR3: CASSRSPDNEQYF. The DNA for the CDR3 is TGTGCCAGCAGTCGATCCCCCGATAACGAGCAGTACTTC. The genes are TRBV27 and TRBJ2-7; D unclear. Germline loops: CDR1 MNHEY, CDR2 SMNVEV (reference sequence). The CDR3 is 13 amino acids. Trimming shortened V by 5 bases and J by 5 bases, and 13 bases separated the two germline ends.

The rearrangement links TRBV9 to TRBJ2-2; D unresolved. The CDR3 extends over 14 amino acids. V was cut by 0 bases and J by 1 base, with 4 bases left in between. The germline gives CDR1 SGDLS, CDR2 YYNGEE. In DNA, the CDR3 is TGTGCCAGCAGCGTAGGGTTGAACACCGGGGAGCTGTTTTTT. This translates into CASSVGLNTGELFF.

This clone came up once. The CDR3 DNA is TGTGCCACCAGTGAGCGCGGACAGCCGGGGAATCAGCCCCAGCATTTT. It translates to CATSERGQPGNQPQHF. V gene TRBV24-1 combines with J gene TRBJ1-5, with TRBD1 as a possible D gene (6 bases). Between the trimmed V and J ends, which lost 4 bases and 4 bases, there was a span of 16 bases. CDR1 is KGHDR and CDR2 is SFDVKD in the germline V gene. This CDR3 has 16 amino acids.

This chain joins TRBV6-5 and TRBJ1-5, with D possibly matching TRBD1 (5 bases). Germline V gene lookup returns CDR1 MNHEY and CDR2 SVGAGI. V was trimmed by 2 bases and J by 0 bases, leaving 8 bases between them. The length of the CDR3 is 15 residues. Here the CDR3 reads CASSYMGGSNQPQHF. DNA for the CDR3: TGTGCCAGCAGTTACATGGGGGGTAGCAATCAGCCCCAGCATTTT.

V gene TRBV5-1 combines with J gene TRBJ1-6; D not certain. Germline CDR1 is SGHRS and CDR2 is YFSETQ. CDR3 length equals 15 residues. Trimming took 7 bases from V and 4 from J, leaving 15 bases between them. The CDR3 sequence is CASALEEPYNSPLHF. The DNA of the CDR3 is TGCGCCAGCGCACTGGAGGAGCCTTATAATTCACCCCTCCACTTT.